The next 28 T cell receptor beta chains were all read from a single sample in a study of cytomegalovirus exposure and HLA in healthy donors. The PCR ran on 60 Vbeta and 13 Jbeta primers. Clones were read by immunoSEQ multiplex PCR, and TCRdb kept only the in-frame ones, dropping some. In the table there are over 140,000 clones, around 81% of which are singletons. The sample was PBMCs. The origin of the receptors is a middle-aged man in good health and CMV-seronegative.

V usage is TRBV30 and J usage is TRBJ1-5, with unresolved D. Trimming shortened V by 0 bases and J by 1 base, and 10 bases separated the two germline ends. CDR1 is GTSNPN, CDR2 SVGIG, per germline (reference sequence). The CDR3 length is 15 residues. The CDR3 bases are TGTGCCTGGAGTGTTGGGCCGCAGAGCAATCAGCCCCAGCATTTT. It encodes CAWSVGPQSNQPQHF.

The chain is built from TRBV27 and TRBJ2-7; tentatively, D is TRBD1 (5 bases). Germline CDR1 and CDR2: MNHEY and SMNVEV (reference sequence). The CDR3 length is 14 residues. The V and J ends lost 4 bases and 2 bases respectively, with 12 bases between them. The chain's CDR3 is CASSSATATYEQYF. CDR3 in DNA: TGTGCCAGCAGTTCAGCGACAGCCACCTACGAGCAGTACTTC.

The rearrangement links TRBV9 to TRBJ2-5; D is unclear. This CDR3 has 13 amino acids. Germline-derived CDR1 and CDR2 are SGDLS and YYNGEE. V was shortened by 0 bases and J by 4 bases, with 7 bases between the two germline ends. The CDR3 protein is CASSVDVAETQYF. As DNA, the CDR3 is TGTGCCAGCAGCGTAGATGTAGCAGAGACCCAGTACTTC.

This clone occurred a few times. This CDR3 is CASSIPQRGSGNTIYF. CDR3 nucleotides: TGTGCCAGTAGCATCCCCCAGCGGGGCTCTGGAAACACCATATATTTT. V and J are TRBV19 and TRBJ1-3; D call uncertain. CDR1 is LNHDA and CDR2 is SQIVND in the germline V gene (reference sequence). V gave up 6 bases and J gave up 0 bases, with 15 bases separating them. The CDR3 totals 16 residues.

This chain joins TRBV2 and TRBJ2-1; TRBD2 matches at 10 bases. The length of the CDR3 is 15 residues. From germline, CDR1 is SNHLY and CDR2 FYNNEI. With V trimmed by 4 bases and J by 4 bases, 4 bases remained unmatched. Here the CDR3 DNA reads TGTGCCAGCAGTGCTAGCGGGAGAATTTACAATGAGCAGTTCTTC. This encodes CASSASGRIYNEQFF. Based on the CDR3 plus reference TRBV2 and TRBJ2-1, the full variable domain is EPEVTQTPSHQVTQMGQEVILRCVPISNHLYFYWYRQILGQKVEFLVSFYNNEISEKSEIFDDQFSVERPDGSNFTLKIRSTKLEDSAMYFCASSASGRIYNEQFFGPGTRLTVL.

The chain combines TRBV9 with TRBJ2-2, with 10 bases lining up with TRBD1. CDR3 size: 16 residues. V shed 3 bases, J shed 3 bases, and the junction held 5 bases outside the gene matches. The germline V gene encodes CDR1 SGDLS and CDR2 YYNGEE. CDR3 sequence (DNA): TGTGCCAGCAGCGCGGGACAGGGGTGGGACACCGGGGAGCTGTTTTTT. Translation gives CASSAGQGWDTGELFF.

The chain recombines TRBV6-4 with TRBJ2-3; TRBD2 matches 7 bases. The CDR3 is made up of 15 amino acids. Germline loops: CDR1 MRHNA, CDR2 SNTAGT. The ends lost 0 bases at V and 3 bases at J; junction bases unmatched: 3. CDR3 nucleotide sequence: TGTGCCAGCAGTGACTCTGGCGGGAGAACAGATACGCAGTATTTT. This gives the protein CASSDSGGRTDTQYF.

The chain uses TRBV30 and TRBJ2-1; 8 bases map to TRBD2. CDR3 length: 14 residues. The germline gives CDR1 GTSNPN, CDR2 SVGIG (reference sequence). V gave up 4 bases and J gave up 7 bases; unmatched junction bases: 9. CDR3 protein: CAWTGTRGLNEQFF. CDR3 coding DNA: TGTGCCTGGACTGGGACTAGAGGATTAAATGAGCAGTTCTTC.

CDR3 nucleotide sequence: TGTGCCAGCAGCTTAGCGGGGACTAGCGTCTACGAGCAGTACTTC. Its protein product is CASSLAGTSVYEQYF. The rearrangement links TRBV7-2 to TRBJ2-7, with TRBD2 matching 10 bases. The germline CDR1 and CDR2 sequences are SGHTA and FQGNSA. The CDR3 extends over 15 amino acids. V dropped 0 bases and J dropped 3; count of bases not matched to a gene: 2.

The chain recombines TRBV6-5 with TRBJ1-5; a weak D match, TRBD1 (6 bases). CDR1 is MNHEY, CDR2 SVGAGI, per germline. The CDR3 sequence is 12 residues long. Trimming removed 5 bases from V and 9 bases from J, with 11 bases in between. CDR3 sequence reads: CASSTGLGPQHF. CDR3 sequence (DNA): TGTGCCAGCAGTACAGGGTTGGGGCCCCAGCATTTT.

The chain recombines TRBV12-5 with TRBJ2-5, with a weak D call TRBD2 (5 bases). The J call may be mistaken, given a closer DNA end match to TRBJ2-7. CDR3 size: 12 residues. The germline gives CDR1 LGHNT, CDR2 FRNRAP. This CDR3 is CASGLPTSEQYF. CDR3 coding DNA: TGTGCTAGTGGTTTGCCAACTAGCGAGCAGTACTTC.

The V and J genes are TRBV30 and TRBJ1-6; TRBD1 matches 9 bases. This CDR3 has 14 residues. V shed 3 bases and J 5 bases; nucleotides not matched to a gene: 2. Germline values: CDR1 GTSNPN, CDR2 SVGIG (reference sequence). The CDR3 loop is CAWRRTGDNSPLHF. The CDR3, as DNA: TGTGCCTGGAGGAGGACAGGGGATAATTCACCCCTCCACTTT.

This chain connects TRBV19 to TRBJ1-2; 7 positions match TRBD1. This CDR3 has 14 amino acids. CDR1 is LNHDA, CDR2 SQIVND, per germline (reference sequence). The V and J ends lost 5 bases and 2 bases, in that order; junction bases with no gene match: 5. The CDR3 DNA reads TGTGCCAGTAGTCAGGAACAGGGGAACTATGGCTACACCTTC. This codes for CASSQEQGNYGYTF.

The chain couples TRBV5-8 to TRBJ1-4, with 9 bases that match TRBD1. J was trimmed by 0 bases and V by 2 bases; bases with no gene match: 5. The CDR3 contains 17 residues. In germline, CDR1 is SGHTS, CDR2 YDEGEE. The CDR3 nucleotides are TGTGCCAGCAGCTTCACACAGGGGGCTGCAACTAATGAAAAACTGTTTTTT. This encodes CASSFTQGAATNEKLFF. The whole variable domain, filled in from reference TRBV5-8 and TRBJ1-4, reads EAGVTQSPTHLIKTRGQQATLRCSPISGHTSVYWYQQALGLGLQFLLWYDEGEERNRGNFPPRFSGRQFPNYSSELNVNALELEDSALYLCASSFTQGAATNEKLFFGSGTQLSVL.

The chain joins TRBV19 to TRBJ2-7, with 8 positions matching TRBD1. The CDR3 length is 13 residues. Germline assignment: CDR1 LNHDA and CDR2 SQIVND (reference sequence). V was pared by 6 bases and J by 1 base, with 2 bases of the junction left unmatched. The CDR3 coding sequence is TGTGCCAGTAGCGACAGGGGTTCCTACGAGCAGTACTTC. This gives the protein CASSDRGSYEQYF.

This clone showed up just once. The chain has TRBV4-2 and TRBJ2-1; 7 positions agree with TRBD2. V dropped 4 bases and J dropped 0; count of bases not matched to a gene: 3. The CDR3 consists of 15 residues. Germline lookup yields CDR1 LGHNA and CDR2 YNFKEQ. CDR3 coding DNA: TGTGCCAGCAGCCCCCCTAGCGGCTCCTACAATGAGCAGTTCTTC. Translation gives CASSPPSGSYNEQFF.

This chain connects TRBV28 to TRBJ2-5; TRBD1 aligns across 7 bases. The V segment lost 7 bases and the J segment 2 bases; nucleotides outside the gene matches: 10. Germline CDR1 reads MDHEN; CDR2 reads SYDVKM. This CDR3 has 15 residues. CDR3 sequence: CASTRDSMSQETQYF. The CDR3 nucleotides are TGTGCCAGCACCCGGGACAGTATGAGTCAAGAGACCCAGTACTTC.

The rearrangement joins TRBV4-1 to TRBJ2-7, with 10 bases identical to TRBD2. Trimming cost V 4 bases and J 3 bases; bases outside gene matches: 9. The germline V gene encodes CDR1 MGHRA and CDR2 YSYEKL. This CDR3 has 16 amino acids. CDR3 coding DNA: TGCGCCAGCAGCCTGCAAGCGGGAGGGCCCATCTACGAGCAGTACTTC. Translated: CASSLQAGGPIYEQYF.

The chain carries TRBV7-8 and TRBJ2-5; 7 bases line up with TRBD2. CDR1 and CDR2 (germline): SGHVS, FQNEAQ. The CDR3 is made up of 16 amino acids. Trimming at V came to 6 bases and at J to 4 bases, leaving 14 bases not matched to a gene. Here the CDR3 reads CASSLTRAGVGETQYF. CDR3 DNA: TGTGCCAGCAGTTTAACCCGGGCGGGAGTGGGAGAGACCCAGTACTTC.

The chain couples TRBV5-6 to TRBJ2-7; 8 bases line up with TRBD1. Looked up from germline, CDR1 is SGHDT and CDR2 is YYEEEE. V dropped 4 bases and J dropped 3; count of bases not matched to a gene: 15. The CDR3 length is 17 residues. The chain's CDR3 is CASSPRIFGQGNYEQYF. Written as DNA, the CDR3 is TGTGCCAGCAGCCCCCGGATCTTTGGACAGGGCAACTACGAGCAGTACTTC.

The chain is built from TRBV5-1 and TRBJ1-5; 8 bases fit TRBD1. Germline loops: CDR1 SGHRS, CDR2 YFSETQ. The CDR3 consists of 16 residues. After removal of 0 bases from V and 6 bases from J, the junction contained 8 bases not matched to a gene. The CDR3 coding sequence is TGCGCCAGCAGCTTGGGCGATTTACAGGGGGTTCAGCCCCAGCATTTT. Translated: CASSLGDLQGVQPQHF. The variable domain in full, completed from reference TRBV5-1 and TRBJ1-5, reads KAGVTQTPRYLIKTRGQQVTLSCSPISGHRSVSWYQQTPGQGLQFLFEYFSETQRNKGNFPGRFSGRQFSNSRSEMNVSTLELGDSALYLCASSLGDLQGVQPQHFGDGTRLSIL.

The chain's CDR3 is CASTPRDRENTGELFF. DNA for the CDR3: TGTGCCAGCACCCCCCGGGACAGGGAGAACACCGGGGAGCTGTTTTTT. This chain joins TRBV6-6 and TRBJ2-2, with 9 bases lining up with TRBD1. Germline V gene lookup returns CDR1 MNHNY and CDR2 SVGAGI (reference sequence). The length of the CDR3 is 16 residues. With 7 bases clipped from V and 1 base from J, the junction kept 7 bases outside the gene matches.

V gene TRBV18 combines with J gene TRBJ1-4; D may be TRBD1 (6 bases). V shed 5 bases and J shed 4 bases, with 14 bases lying between them. The CDR3 runs 15 residues. Germline assignment: CDR1 KGHSH and CDR2 LQKENI. The CDR3 is CASSGQQGLNEKLFF. In nucleotides, the CDR3 is TGTGCCAGCTCAGGCCAACAGGGCCTTAATGAAAAACTGTTTTTT.

The genes are TRBV5-6 and TRBJ2-2; 7 bases are a match to TRBD2. Unmatched junction bases numbered 7, after V lost 3 bases and J lost 8 bases. CDR1 and CDR2 from the germline V gene are SGHDT and YYEEEE. This CDR3 has 14 residues. The CDR3 coding sequence is TGTGCCAGCAGCTCGGGACTATCTAAAGGGGAGCTGTTTTTT. Amino acid sequence: CASSSGLSKGELFF. The full variable domain, in which reference TRBV5-6 and TRBJ2-2 provide the parts outside the CDR3, is DAGVTQSPTHLIKTRGQQVTLRCSPKSGHDTVSWYQQALGQGPQFIFQYYEEEERQRGNFPDRFSGHQFPNYSSELNVNALLLGDSALYLCASSSGLSKGELFFGEGSRLTVL.

The chain recombines TRBV11-3 with TRBJ2-1; TRBD1 agrees at 9 bases. Trimming cost V 1 base and J 3 bases; bases outside gene matches: 10. Germline lookup yields CDR1 SGHNT and CDR2 YENEEA. This CDR3 contains 18 residues. This CDR3 reads CASSLASLMTGGYNEQFF. CDR3 nucleotides: TGTGCCAGCAGCTTAGCCTCCCTTATGACAGGGGGCTACAATGAGCAGTTCTTC.

This clone was seen only a few times. This chain joins TRBV28 and TRBJ2-3; D may be TRBD1 (5 bases). The CDR3 has 15 amino acids. Germline assignment: CDR1 MDHEN and CDR2 SYDVKM. V lost 4 bases and J 0 bases, leaving 11 bases between the germline ends. CDR3 nucleotide sequence: TGTGCCAGCAGTTCCCAGGGATCTAGCACAGATACGCAGTATTTT. Translating gives CASSSQGSSTDTQYF.

The J gene is TRBJ1-6, the V gene TRBV6-6; tentatively, D is TRBD1 (6 bases). CDR1 MNHNY and CDR2 SVGAGI come from the germline V gene (reference sequence). This CDR3 region has 14 residues. The V and J ends lost 8 bases and 14 bases respectively, with 22 bases between them. Written as DNA, the CDR3 is TGTGCCAGCCGGACGACAGGAACCTCGTTATCCCTCCACTTT. This translates into CASRTTGTSLSLHF.

The rearrangement uses TRBV2 and TRBJ2-1; 9 bases are a match to TRBD2. The CDR3 spans 15 residues. CDR1 SNHLY and CDR2 FYNNEI come from the germline V gene. Germline trimming cut 4 bases from V and 5 bases from J; bases unmatched to any gene: 6. Written as DNA, the CDR3 is TGTGCCAGCAGTGTTCTGAGACTAGCGGACAATGAGCAGTTCTTC. It translates to CASSVLRLADNEQFF.